This TCR beta chain was sequenced in a study of beta chain features in type 1 diabetes (dated by TCRdb to between 2018 and 2020). With respect to the entire study: Patients and healthy donors did not differ in mean age, gender distribution, total cell number or subset yield. In the study, TCRB repertoires of sorted circulating CD4+ T cell subsets from recently diagnosed type 1 diabetes patients were compared with those of matched healthy donors. A total of 100 million to 110 million sorted cells were examined across all samples, and a strong correlation was observed between cell number per subset and RNA yield. Regulatory and stem cell-like memory subsets were obtained from only 8 patients and roughly 8 healthy donors, while naive and central memory subsets were obtained from all 30 or so donors.

This clone was seen only a few times. Its recognized antigen is unknown. Qualities for individual bases were not recorded, and no much larger clone is one base off. The identical CDR3 is also encoded by other nucleotide sequences in the sample. The paper as a whole reports these results and caveats: Shorter templates might have been favored by PCR, but patient and control samples were amplified and corrected together, so both groups would have been affected equally by any skew. Fewer insertions and more nucleotide deletions at VDJ recombination sites were observed in patients with type 1 diabetes, implying thymic rearrangement abnormalities. Sequencing cDNA rather than genomic DNA could over-represent highly expressing activated cells, although activation and CD3 levels did not differ between groups. Naive, central memory and regulatory TCRB repertoires appeared more similar among patients than among healthy donors. Because the HLA sub-analyses included only small numbers of individuals, any influence of HLA type on TCRB rearrangement was left unresolved. A moderate but significant shortening of TCRB CDR3 length was observed in type 1 diabetes patients in all four CD4+ subsets.

V and J lose 5 bases and 0 bases, and a span of 3 bases separates them. The CDR3 measures 12 amino acids from cysteine to phenylalanine. The retained sequence is limited to the CDR3, 36 bases, with the frame set at the first base. The germline V gene encodes CDR1 SGHTA and CDR2 FQGTGA. From each donor, a single peripheral blood sample of approximately 110 mL on average was drawn into heparinised tubes. A BD FACSAria II was used to sort naive, central memory, regulatory and stem cell-like memory CD4+ T cells with a panel that included CD45RO, CCR7, CD25, CD127, CD95 and CD27. All sorted populations exceeded 95% purity. PBMCs were isolated immediately by Lymphoprep density gradient centrifugation and stained directly without culture. To minimize batch effects, samples were stained and sorted in pairs, one healthy donor with one patient per experiment. The High Capacity cDNA Reverse Transcription Kit was used to reverse transcribe all of the isolated RNA, meaning that expressed TCRB transcripts were what got sequenced. Deep immunoSEQ sequencing was applied to naive, central memory and regulatory T cell samples, giving an average of roughly 3.5 million total reads per sample. After sorted cells were lysed in RLT buffer, RNA was extracted with DNase-treated RNeasy Micro or Mini kits, with the choice depending on cell number. Each cell subset was processed separately to prevent cross-contamination, with patient and healthy donor samples processed together. TCRB sequences were amplified from cDNA with the immunoSEQ multiplex PCR, producing 87-bp fragments spanning the CDR3 region. Sequencing of the amplicons was performed on the Illumina HiSeq platform. The authors' analysis ran thus. PCR bias was corrected computationally using synthetic template baselines, and reads within Hamming distance 2 were collapsed, with unmergeable singletons discarded. By aligning reads against IMGT, V, D and J genes, CDR3 length, and insertions or deletions at six rearrangement sites were assigned. Within each subset, clonotype counts were normalized to the number of sorted cells before true diversity and Gini coefficients were calculated with the tcR R package. The overlap coefficient, calculated on TCRB nucleotide sequences, was used to quantify repertoire sharing. Not all clones reach the TCRdb copy of this immuneACCESS table, which keeps in-frame sequences only. Checked studies attribute under half of the gap to unresolved V genes and leave the rest unexplained. V, J and clone size reflect that table, while D and trimming were determined from the DNA. For this sample the table gives 130,000 to 150,000 clones, of which 6% to 7.5% were detected only once. The ten top clones hold 1.4% of the sample.

The V gene is TRBV7-3 and the J gene is TRBJ2-3; the D gene cannot be resolved reliably. The specimen sequenced was central memory CD4+ T cells from blood. The sequence came from a woman aged 25 to 39 in good health. The nucleotides read TGTGCCAGCAGCCTCAGCACAGATACGCAGTATTTT. Translated, it gives CASSLSTDTQYF. Supplemented by the reference TRBV7-3 and TRBJ2-3 proteins around the CDR3, the complete variable domain is GAGVSQTPSNKVTEKGKYVELRCDPISGHTALYWYRQSLGQGPEFLIYFQGTGAADDSGLPNDRFFAVRPEGSVSTLKIQRTERGDSAVYLCASSLSTDTQYFGPGTRLTVL.